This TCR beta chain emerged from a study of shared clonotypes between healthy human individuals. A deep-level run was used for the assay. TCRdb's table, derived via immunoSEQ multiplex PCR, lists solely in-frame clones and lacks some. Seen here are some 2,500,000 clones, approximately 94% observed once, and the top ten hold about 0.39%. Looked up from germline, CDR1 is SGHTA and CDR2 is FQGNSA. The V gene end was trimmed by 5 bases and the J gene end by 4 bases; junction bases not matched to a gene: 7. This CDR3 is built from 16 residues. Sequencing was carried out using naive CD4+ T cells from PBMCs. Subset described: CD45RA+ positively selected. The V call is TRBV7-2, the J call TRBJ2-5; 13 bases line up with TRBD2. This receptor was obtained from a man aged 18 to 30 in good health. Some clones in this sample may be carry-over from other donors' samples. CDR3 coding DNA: TGTGCCAGCAGCCCTCGACTAGCGGGAGGCCGAGAGACCCAGTACTTC. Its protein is CASSPRLAGGRETQYF.